This TCR beta chain stems from a study of blood T cell repertoires in COVID-19. About the study: The United States, Italy and Spain provided the acute and convalescent COVID-19 samples. From T cells, B-cell-depleted T cells, or PBMCs came the material, which was cDNA or gDNA.

Germline V gene lookup returns CDR1 KGHSH and CDR2 LQKENI. Trimming cost V 4 bases and J 1 base, with 13 bases left between them. The CDR3 runs to 15 residues. Source study methods: It was from reference gene primer amplification that nucleated cell counts were estimated. The method was immunoSEQ multiplex PCR; TCRdb's version includes in-frame clones alone and lacks a portion of them. Clone size and the V and J calls come from that table; the DNA yielded D and trimming. The sample carries 75,000 to 100,000 clones, roughly 89% recorded once. The chain employs TRBV18 and TRBJ2-5; no definite D call. Source material: peripheral blood. This sequence originates from a human donor in a cohort sampled during active COVID-19. For the CDR3, the DNA is TGTGCCAGCTCACTAACCCCACTCCCCCAAGAGACCCAGTACTTC. It codes for CASSLTPLPQETQYF.